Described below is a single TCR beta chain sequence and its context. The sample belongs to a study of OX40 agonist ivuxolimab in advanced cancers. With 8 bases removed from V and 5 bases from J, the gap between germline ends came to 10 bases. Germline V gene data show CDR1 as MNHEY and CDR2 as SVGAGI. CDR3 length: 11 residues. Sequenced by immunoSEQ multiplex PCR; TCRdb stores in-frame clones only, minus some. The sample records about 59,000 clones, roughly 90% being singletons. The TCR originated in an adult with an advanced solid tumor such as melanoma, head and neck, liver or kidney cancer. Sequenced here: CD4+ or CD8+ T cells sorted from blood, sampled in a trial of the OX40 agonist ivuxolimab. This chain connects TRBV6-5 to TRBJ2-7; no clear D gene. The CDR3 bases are TGTGCCAGCGGTACGGGCCACGAGCAGTACTTC. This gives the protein CASGTGHEQYF.